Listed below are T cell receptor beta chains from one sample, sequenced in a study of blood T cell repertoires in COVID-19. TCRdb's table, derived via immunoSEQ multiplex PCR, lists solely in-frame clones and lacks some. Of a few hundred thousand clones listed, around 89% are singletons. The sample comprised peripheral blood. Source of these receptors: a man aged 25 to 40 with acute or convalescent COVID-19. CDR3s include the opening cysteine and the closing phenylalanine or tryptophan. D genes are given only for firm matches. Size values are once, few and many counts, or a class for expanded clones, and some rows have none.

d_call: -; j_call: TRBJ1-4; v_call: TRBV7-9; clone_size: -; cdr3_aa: CASSLVGRGQEKLFF; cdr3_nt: TGTGCCAGCAGCTTAGTGGGCAGGGGCCAGGAAAAACTGTTTTTT
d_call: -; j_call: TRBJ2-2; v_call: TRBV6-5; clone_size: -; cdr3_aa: CASSLGGVPGELFF; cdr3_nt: TGTGCCAGCAGCCTAGGGGGGGTCCCCGGGGAGCTGTTTTTT
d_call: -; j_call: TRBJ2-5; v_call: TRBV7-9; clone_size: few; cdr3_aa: CASSLGAGNQETQYF; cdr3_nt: TGTGCCAGCAGCTTAGGCGCAGGGAACCAAGAGACCCAGTACTTC
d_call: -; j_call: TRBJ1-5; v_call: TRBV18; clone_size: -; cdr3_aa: CASSPLQVEQPQHF; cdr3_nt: TGTGCCAGCTCACCGCTACAGGTGGAACAGCCCCAGCATTTT
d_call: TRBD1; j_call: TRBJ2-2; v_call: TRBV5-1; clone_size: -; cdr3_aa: CASTGQGILSGELFF; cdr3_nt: TGCGCCAGCACGGGACAGGGCATCCTGAGCGGGGAGCTGTTTTTT
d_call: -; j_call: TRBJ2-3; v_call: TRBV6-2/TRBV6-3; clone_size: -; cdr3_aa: CASSSMGQTTDTQYF; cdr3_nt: TGTGCCAGCAGTTCTATGGGACAAACCACAGATACGCAGTATTTT
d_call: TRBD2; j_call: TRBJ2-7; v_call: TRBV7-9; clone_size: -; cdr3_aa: CATTGGYEQYF; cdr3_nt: TGTGCCACAACCGGGGGGTACGAGCAGTACTTC
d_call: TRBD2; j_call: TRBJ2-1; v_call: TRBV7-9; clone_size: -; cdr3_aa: CASYGPSGRAREQFF; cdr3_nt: TGTGCCAGCTATGGGCCTAGCGGGAGGGCCCGGGAGCAGTTCTTC
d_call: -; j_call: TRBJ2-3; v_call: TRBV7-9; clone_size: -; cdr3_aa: CASSSTDTQYF; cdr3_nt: TGTGCCAGCAGCTCTACAGATACGCAGTATTTT
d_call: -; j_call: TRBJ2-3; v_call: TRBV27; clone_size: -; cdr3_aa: CASSARNRRKSTDTQYF; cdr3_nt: TGTGCCAGCAGCGCCCGAAACAGGAGAAAAAGCACAGATACGCAGTATTTT
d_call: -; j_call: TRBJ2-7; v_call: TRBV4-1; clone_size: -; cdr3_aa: CASSQPGSSYEQYF; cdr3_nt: TGCGCCAGCAGCCAGCCCGGGAGCTCCTACGAGCAGTACTTC
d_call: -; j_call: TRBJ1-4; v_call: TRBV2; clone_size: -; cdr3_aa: CASRARGGLGVNEKLFF; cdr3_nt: TGTGCCAGCAGGGCACGGGGGGGTCTGGGAGTTAATGAAAAACTGTTTTTT
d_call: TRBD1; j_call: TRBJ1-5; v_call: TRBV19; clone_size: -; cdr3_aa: CASRPRTGEPQPQHF; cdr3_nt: TGTGCCAGTAGACCCCGGACAGGGGAACCTCAGCCCCAGCATTTT
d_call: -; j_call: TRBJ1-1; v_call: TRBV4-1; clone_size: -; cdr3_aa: CASSQQVGTEAFF; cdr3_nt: TGCGCCAGCAGTCAGCAGGTCGGCACTGAAGCTTTCTTT
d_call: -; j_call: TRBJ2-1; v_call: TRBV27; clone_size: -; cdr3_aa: CASSFIPPQAGGTSYNEQFF; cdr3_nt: TGTGCCAGCAGTTTTATTCCCCCCCAAGCGGGCGGTACCTCCTACAATGAGCAGTTCTTC
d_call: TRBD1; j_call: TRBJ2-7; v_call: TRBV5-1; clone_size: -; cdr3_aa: CASSPQGVPYEQYF; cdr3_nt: TGCGCCAGCAGCCCCCAGGGGGTTCCCTACGAGCAGTACTTC
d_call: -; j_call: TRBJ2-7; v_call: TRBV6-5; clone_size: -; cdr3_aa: CASRNYRFYEQYF; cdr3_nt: TGTGCCAGCAGGAACTACAGGTTCTACGAGCAGTACTTC
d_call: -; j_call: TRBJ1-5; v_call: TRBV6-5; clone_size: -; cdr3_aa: CASRSRGGGNQPQHF; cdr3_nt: TGTGCCAGCAGGTCGAGGGGGGGTGGCAATCAGCCCCAGCATTTT
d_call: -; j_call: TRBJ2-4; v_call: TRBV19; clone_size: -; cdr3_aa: CASNLVGPPGKNIQYF; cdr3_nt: TGTGCCAGTAACCTGGTCGGCCCACCAGGCAAAAACATTCAGTACTTC
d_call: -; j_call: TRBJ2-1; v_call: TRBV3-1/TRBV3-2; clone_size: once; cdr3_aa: CASSLQALQFF; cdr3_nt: TGTGCCAGCAGCTTACAGGCGCTCCAGTTCTTC
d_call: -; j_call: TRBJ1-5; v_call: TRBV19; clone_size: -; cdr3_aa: CASNRGESNQPQHF; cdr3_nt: TGTGCCAGCAACCGGGGTGAAAGCAATCAGCCCCAGCATTTT
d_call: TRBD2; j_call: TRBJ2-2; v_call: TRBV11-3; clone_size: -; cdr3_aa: CASSSGLAGPGELFF; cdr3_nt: TGTGCCAGCAGCTCGGGACTAGCGGGGCCCGGGGAGCTGTTTTTT
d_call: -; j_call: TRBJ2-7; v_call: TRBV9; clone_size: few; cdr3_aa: CASSTRGLPHEQYF; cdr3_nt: TGTGCCAGCAGCACTCGGGGGTTGCCCCACGAGCAGTACTTC
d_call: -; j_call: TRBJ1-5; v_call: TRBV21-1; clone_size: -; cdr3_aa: CASSKDPGGQPNQPQHF; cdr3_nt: TGTGCCAGCAGCAAAGACCCTGGGGGACAGCCTAATCAGCCCCAGCATTTT
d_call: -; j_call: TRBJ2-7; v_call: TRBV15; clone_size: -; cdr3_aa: CATRPHGIGYEQYF; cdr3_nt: TGTGCCACCAGGCCACACGGGATCGGATACGAGCAGTACTTC
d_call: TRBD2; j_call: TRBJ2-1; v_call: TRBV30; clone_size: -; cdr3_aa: CARHALAGDEQFF; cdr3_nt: TGTGCCCGACACGCGCTAGCGGGAGATGAGCAGTTCTTC
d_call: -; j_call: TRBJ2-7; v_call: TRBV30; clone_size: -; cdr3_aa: CAWSVAGKEQYF; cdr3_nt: TGTGCCTGGAGTGTAGCGGGTAAAGAGCAGTACTTC
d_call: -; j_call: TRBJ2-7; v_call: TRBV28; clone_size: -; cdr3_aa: CASSLAGQPYYEQYF; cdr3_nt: TGTGCCAGCAGTTTGGCGGGACAGCCGTACTACGAGCAGTACTTC
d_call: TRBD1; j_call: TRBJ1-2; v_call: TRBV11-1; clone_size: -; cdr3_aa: CASSEDRRTNYGYTF; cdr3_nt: TGTGCCAGCAGCGAGGACAGGCGAACTAACTATGGCTACACCTTC